This T cell receptor (beta chain) was found in a study of T cell repertoires in cytomegalovirus infection (dated by TCRdb to the late 2010s). Notes on the research overall: Recently identified HLA-C-restricted CMV epitopes, whose presentation resists viral immunomodulation, were targeted by peptide stimulations together with well-studied HLA-B-restricted epitopes. Because public TCR beta signatures pointed to carriage of CMV infection together with the matching HLA type, the HLA type of each donor mattered for the analysis. The investigation overall reported the following: Cumulative frequency of public TCR beta family members discriminated carriers of CMV infection plus the relevant HLA type in this cohort and an independent 352-donor cohort. The ex vivo response was dominated by HLA-C-restricted CMV-specific TCR beta clonotypes, and the single most frequent clonotype in two of eight donors was supplied by these HLA-C-restricted clonotypes.

Regarding this clonotype: Its specific antigen is unknown. Base qualities are not at hand, and no much larger clone is one base apart.

TCRdb names Illumina HiSeq 1500 as the instrument used. The public reads were run again by TCRdb, first through fastp at Q25 and then through MiXCR, and only productive beta chains were kept. For every CDR3 protein sequence, its rows merge into one entry that carries the most common genes and DNA. This sample lists fewer than 1,000,000 distinct CDR3 sequences; about 33% were detected once. Together, the top ten hold about an eighth of the sample. Taken with the paper, the label for treatment or condition translates to: in vitro stimulation with specific CMV peptide epitopes to enrich CMV-specific T cells. This receptor was obtained from a human donor in good health (CMV status not recorded). Some clones in this sample may be carry-over from other donors' samples. This specimen was cultured CD8+ T cells from PBMCs, taken from culture after CMV antigen stimulation.

In nucleotide form, the sequence is TGCGCCAGCAGGCCCGAGGGATGGAACTATGGCTACACCTTC. Its protein is CASRPEGWNYGYTF. The chain was built from TRBV5-1 and TRBJ1-2, with the D gene call left open. Inclusive of the bounding cysteine and phenylalanine, the CDR3 is 14 residues long. The kept DNA is CDR3 alone, 42 bases in frame from the first base. V is clipped by 5 bases and J by 2 bases, and the sequence between their germline boundaries is 13 bases long. According to the germline V gene, CDR1 reads SGHRS and CDR2 reads YFSETQ.